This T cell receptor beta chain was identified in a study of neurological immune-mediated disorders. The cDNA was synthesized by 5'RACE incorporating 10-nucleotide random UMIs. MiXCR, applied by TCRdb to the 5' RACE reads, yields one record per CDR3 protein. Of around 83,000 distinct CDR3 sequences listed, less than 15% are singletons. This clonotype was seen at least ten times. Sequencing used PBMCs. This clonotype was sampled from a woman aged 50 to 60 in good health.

The DNA of the CDR3 is TGCGCCAGCAGCTTGGTAGGGAGCGATGAAAAACTGTTTTTT. It encodes CASSLVGSDEKLFF. The chain carries TRBV5-1 and TRBJ1-4; D uncertain. CDR3 size: 14 residues. Trimming cost V 0 bases and J 6 bases, with 9 bases left between them. Germline V gives CDR1 SGHRS, CDR2 YFSETQ.